This TCR beta chain was captured in a study of control samples from healthy donors and cancer patients. Only in-frame clones appear in the TCRdb table, and some are missing; sequencing was by immunoSEQ multiplex PCR. The sample yields 150,000 to 160,000 clones, approximately 94% seen once. Germline lookup yields CDR1 LNHDA and CDR2 SQIVND (reference sequence). The length of the CDR3 is 13 residues. The trim removed 6 bases at V and 6 bases at J, leaving 2 bases unmatched. The rearrangement joins TRBV19 to TRBJ1-1, with 12 nucleotides matching TRBD1. The clonotype originates from a man between 35 and 55 years old in good health. The source material was blood. This CDR3 is CASSRDRGPEAFF. CDR3 coding DNA: TGTGCCAGTAGCCGGGACAGGGGGCCTGAAGCTTTCTTT. The whole variable domain, filled in from reference TRBV19 and TRBJ1-1, reads DGGITQSPKYLFRKEGQNVTLSCEQNLNHDAMYWYRQDPGQGLRLIYYSQIVNDFQKGDIAEGYSVSREKKESFPLTVTSAQKNPTAFYLCASSRDRGPEAFFGQGTRLTVV.